Following are 26 T cell receptor beta chains from one sample sequenced in a study of blood T cells in healthy people across ages. Combining a sample-barcoded 5' primer with a J-beta primer mix, a second PCR ran for about 6 to 12 cycles. TCRdb reanalysed the 5' RACE reads using MiXCR and keeps one entry per CDR3 protein. This table holds about 650,000 distinct CDR3 sequences, 40% to 65% found once. The specimen sequenced was blood. These receptor sequences come from a woman of 80 years or more in good health.

V is TRBV15 and J is TRBJ1-1; possibly TRBD1 for D (6 bases). This CDR3 has 15 amino acids. Trimming took 0 bases from V and 4 from J, leaving 12 bases between them. Germline assignment: CDR1 LNHNV and CDR2 YYDKDF (reference sequence). The CDR3 DNA reads as TGTGCCACCAGCAGAGATTGGGCAGGGGCCACTGAAGCTTTCTTT. Protein product: CATSRDWAGATEAFF. The full variable domain, completed using reference TRBV15 and TRBJ1-1, is DAMVIQNPRYQVTQFGKPVTLSCSQTLNHNVMYWYQQKSSQAPKLLFHYYDKDFNNEADTPDNFQSRRPNTSFCFLDIRSPGLGDTAMYLCATSRDWAGATEAFFGQGTRLTVV.

This clonotype was detected a few times. CDR3 sequence: CASSWGLAGREQFF. The DNA of the CDR3 is TGCGCCAGCAGCTGGGGACTAGCGGGACGTGAGCAGTTCTTC. This rearrangement joins TRBV5-1 to TRBJ2-1; 13 positions match TRBD2. Germline V gene sequence: CDR1 SGHRS, CDR2 YFSETQ. V dropped 3 bases and J dropped 9; count of bases not matched to a gene: 3. This CDR3 is 14 amino acids long.

The chain joins TRBV29-1 to TRBJ2-5; D might be TRBD1 or TRBD2, each matching 5 bases. The J call is doubtful: the DNA matches TRBJ2-7 better. The V gene's germline CDR1 is SQVTM and CDR2 ANQGSEA. The CDR3 length is 13 residues. The CDR3 loop reads CSVEDTGLYEQYF. CDR3 DNA sequence: TGCAGCGTTGAAGATACAGGACTCTACGAGCAGTACTTC.

This clonotype was picked up one time. This chain uses TRBV7-9 with TRBJ2-7; 7 bases are shared with TRBD1. The end of the DNA fits TRBJ2-5 better, so the J call may be wrong. Germline assignment: CDR1 SEHNR and CDR2 FQNEAQ (reference sequence). The CDR3 spans 17 residues. The CDR3, as DNA: TGTGCCAGCAGCTTCCAGCCTTCATTGACAGGGACGGAGACCCAGTACTTC. Its translation is CASSFQPSLTGTETQYF.

Regarding this clonotype: One base away lies a much larger clone, so this may be a sequencing read error. This chain links TRBV21-1 with TRBJ2-1. TRBV21-1 represents a pseudogene. The length of the CDR3 is 15 residues. The CDR3: CASPEEGCTYNEQFF. The CDR3 bases are TGTGCCAGCCCCGAGGAAGGATGCACCTACAATGAGCAGTTCTTC.

The chain uses TRBV30 and TRBJ1-1; D uncertain. V was cut by 5 bases and J by 0 bases, with 7 bases left in between. Germline CDR1 reads GTSNPN; CDR2 reads SVGIG (reference sequence). CDR3 length: 12 amino acids. In DNA form, the CDR3 reads TGTGCCTGGTCGGGAATGAACACTGAAGCTTTCTTT. Residues: CAWSGMNTEAFF.

This rearrangement joins TRBV2 to TRBJ2-3; D is ambiguous. This CDR3 contains 16 residues. V lost 3 bases, J lost 0 bases, and 13 bases lay in between. Germline CDR1 and CDR2: SNHLY and FYNNEI. The CDR3 loop reads CASSDGWRASTDTQYF. The CDR3 bases are TGTGCCAGCAGTGACGGGTGGCGAGCTAGCACAGATACGCAGTATTTT.

V usage is TRBV7-2 and J usage is TRBJ2-7; D call uncertain. The germline V and J ends were trimmed by 9 bases and 0 bases, with 12 bases remaining between them. Per germline, CDR1 SGHTA and CDR2 FQGNSA. The CDR3 runs 13 residues. CDR3 nucleotides: TGTGCCAGTCAACCGGCAGCCTCCTACGAGCAGTACTTC. The encoded protein is CASQPAASYEQYF.

This clonotype was picked up a small number of times. This rearrangement joins TRBV29-1 to TRBJ1-2; D gene unclear. The V gene lost 0 bases and the J gene lost 3 bases, with 5 bases spanning the gap. From germline, CDR1 is SQVTM and CDR2 ANQGSEA. The CDR3 covers 12 residues. DNA of the CDR3: TGCAGCGTTGAAGAAGGAGACTATGGCTACACCTTC. This translates into CSVEEGDYGYTF. Filled out from reference TRBV29-1 and TRBJ1-2, the complete variable domain reads SAVISQKPSRDICQRGTSLTIQCQVDSQVTMMFWYRQQPGQSLTLIATANQGSEATYESGFVIDKFPISRPNLTFSTLTVSNMSPEDSSIYLCSVEEGDYGYTFGSGTRLTVV.

This clonotype showed up many times. The chain couples TRBV12-3 or TRBV12-4 to TRBJ2-1; TRBD1 is a possible D gene (5 bases). Trimming left V 2 bases short and J 5 bases short, with 22 bases between. CDR3 size: 18 residues. The CDR3: CASSLFDVGRRRNNEQFF. DNA of the CDR3: TGTGCCAGCAGTTTATTTGATGTGGGGCGTAGAAGAAACAATGAGCAGTTCTTC.

With regard to this clonotype: A single base separates this from a much larger clone, so it may be a read error. J is TRBJ2-7 and V is TRBV7-2; 7 positions agree with TRBD2. The CDR3 is 15 residues long. In germline, CDR1 is SGHTA, CDR2 FQGNSA. Trimming took 0 bases from V and 2 from J; bases not matched to a gene: 4. CDR3 sequence: CASSLAWGGTYEQYF. Here the CDR3 DNA reads TGTGCCAGCAGCTTAGCGTGGGGGGGAACCTACGAGCAGTACTTC.

V and J are TRBV29-1 and TRBJ2-7; D may be TRBD1 (6 bases). V was clipped by 3 bases and J by 2 bases, with 23 bases between them. The CDR3 has 17 amino acids. The germline V gene has CDR1 SQVTM and CDR2 ANQGSEA. In nucleotides, the CDR3 is TGCAGCGTTGACGTCGTTAGTGGGGGCGACAACACCTACGAGCAGTACTTC. Translated, it gives CSVDVVSGGDNTYEQYF.

This clonotype was observed a handful of times. The chain employs TRBV6-6 and TRBJ2-5; 9 positions agree with TRBD2. V shed 8 bases and J 11 bases; nucleotides not matched to a gene: 15. The CDR3 extends over 14 amino acids. Germline V gene lookup returns CDR1 MNHNY and CDR2 SVGAGI (reference sequence). The CDR3 nucleotides read TGTGCCAGCGGAGATAGCGGGGGAGGTCATGAGCAGTACTTC. It codes for CASGDSGGGHEQYF.

The table lists this clonotype with many counts. V usage is TRBV4-1 and J usage is TRBJ2-1; D possibly corresponds to TRBD2 (6 bases). Trimming pared 4 bases from V and 8 bases from J, leaving 15 bases between. The CDR3 totals 14 residues. Germline V gene data show CDR1 as MGHRA and CDR2 as YSYEKL. The CDR3 bases are TGCGCCAGCAGCCGGGGACTCCCCCTAGATGAGCAGTTCTTC. Amino acids: CASSRGLPLDEQFF.

About this clonotype itself: A read error may explain this, as a much larger clone is one base away. The chain has TRBV20-1 and TRBJ2-5, with a tentative D call TRBD2 (5 bases). The J call could be wrong; TRBJ2-1 is a better fit for the DNA end. CDR3 size: 13 residues. The germline V gene encodes CDR1 DFQATT and CDR2 SNEGSKA (reference sequence). Here the CDR3 DNA reads TGCAGTGCGCCTACAAGCGGAGAAGAGACCCAGTTCTTC. Translated, it gives CSAPTSGEETQFF.

This clonotype showed up just once. V is TRBV27 and J is TRBJ2-7; the D is unclear. With 9 bases removed from V and 3 bases from J, the gap between germline ends came to 18 bases. Germline assignment: CDR1 MNHEY and CDR2 SMNVEV (reference sequence). The CDR3 extends over 14 amino acids. The CDR3 DNA follows: TGTGCCAGTGCCAAGACCCTGGCGTTCTACGAGCAGTACTTC. It specifies CASAKTLAFYEQYF.

This sequence joins TRBV7-2 and TRBJ1-6; D gene uncertain. Per germline, CDR1 SGHTA and CDR2 FQGNSA. The CDR3 totals 12 residues. Trimming shortened V by 5 bases and J by 12 bases, and 11 bases separated the two germline ends. CDR3 residues: CASSPSGLPLHF. As DNA, the CDR3 is TGTGCCAGCAGCCCTAGTGGGTTACCCCTCCACTTT.

The chain couples TRBV3-1 to TRBJ2-2; the D gene is possibly TRBD1 (9 bases). Germline V lookup: CDR1 LGHDT, CDR2 YNNKEL (reference sequence). Trimming took 5 bases from V and 2 from J, leaving 24 bases between them. CDR3 size: 19 residues. The CDR3 protein is CASSGGTGPLAANTGELFF. CDR3 DNA sequence: TGTGCCAGCAGCGGTGGGACAGGGCCACTAGCGGCAAACACCGGGGAGCTGTTTTTT.

This clonotype was recorded at least ten times. V gene TRBV29-1 combines with J gene TRBJ2-1, with D possibly matching TRBD1 (6 bases). The CDR3 consists of 14 residues. Germline CDR1 is SQVTM and CDR2 is ANQGSEA. The V and J ends lost 8 bases and 2 bases respectively, with 16 bases between them. Written as DNA, the CDR3 is TGCAGCAGCCGGGGCCAGGGGACCTACAATGAGCAGTTCTTC. The encoded protein is CSSRGQGTYNEQFF.

In its sample, this clonotype was seen many times. This chain joins TRBV10-1 and TRBJ2-7; TRBD2 aligns across 7 bases. Germline V gives CDR1 WNHNN, CDR2 SYGVQD (reference sequence). V shed 4 bases and J 2 bases; nucleotides not matched to a gene: 5. The CDR3 has 14 amino acids. The DNA of the CDR3 is TGCGCCAGCAGTGGAGGGACTACTCCCTACGAGCAGTACTTC. This encodes CASSGGTTPYEQYF.

This clonotype was found a few times. The chain carries TRBV5-1 and TRBJ1-1; tentative D call: TRBD1 (5 bases). Between the trimmed V and J ends, which lost 2 bases and 2 bases, there was a span of 10 bases. CDR3 length: 14 residues. Per the germline V gene, CDR1 is SGHRS and CDR2 is YFSETQ. The CDR3, as DNA: TGCGCCAGCAGCTTTTTGACAGCTAACACTGAAGCTTTCTTT. Translated: CASSFLTANTEAFF.

This sequence joins TRBV15 and TRBJ2-1, with D unclear. Trimming stripped 0 bases from V and 5 bases from J, with 5 bases between. The CDR3 has 13 residues. Germline V lookup: CDR1 LNHNV, CDR2 YYDKDF (reference sequence). DNA for the CDR3: TGTGCCACCAGCAGAGACTGGGACAATGAGCAGTTCTTC. Translated: CATSRDWDNEQFF. Full variable domain (rest looked up from reference TRBV15 and TRBJ2-1): DAMVIQNPRYQVTQFGKPVTLSCSQTLNHNVMYWYQQKSSQAPKLLFHYYDKDFNNEADTPDNFQSRRPNTSFCFLDIRSPGLGDTAMYLCATSRDWDNEQFFGPGTRLTVL.

This clonotype turned up a few times. The chain recombines TRBV11-1 with TRBJ2-7; 8 nucleotides match TRBD2. Germline CDR1 reads SGHAT; CDR2 reads FQDESV (reference sequence). The CDR3 spans 15 residues. J lost 6 bases, V lost 4 bases, and 11 bases had no gene match. In DNA, the CDR3 is TGTGCCAGCAGCTACGCGGGGGGCCAGGGGTGCGAGCAGTACTTC. Its translation: CASSYAGGQGCEQYF.

Regarding this clonotype: This may arise from a read error, as a much more abundant clone is one base away. V gene TRBV12-3 or TRBV12-4 combines with J gene TRBJ2-1; TRBD2 aligns across 15 bases. The J call may be mistaken, given a closer DNA end match to TRBJ2-7. This CDR3 is 18 amino acids long. CDR3 sequence reads: CASRSGTSGRSSYNEQYF. The CDR3 DNA follows: TGTGCCAGCAGGTCCGGGACTAGCGGGAGGAGCTCCTACAATGAGCAGTACTTC.

The chain recombines TRBV18 with TRBJ1-5, with 8 nucleotides matching TRBD1. This CDR3 has 14 amino acids. Germline lookup yields CDR1 KGHSH and CDR2 LQKENI. Trimming took 3 bases from V and 4 from J; bases not matched to a gene: 2. The CDR3 loop reads CASSPQGANQPQHF. CDR3 nucleotides: TGTGCCAGCTCACCGCAGGGGGCGAATCAGCCCCAGCATTTT.

J is TRBJ1-2 and V is TRBV12-3 or TRBV12-4; 8 bases align to TRBD1. CDR3 size: 16 residues. V shed 3 bases and J 4 bases; nucleotides not matched to a gene: 10. CDR3 in DNA: TGTGCCAGCAGTTTGTGGCAGGGGGCAGGGGTCTATGGCTACACCTTC. Amino acid sequence: CASSLWQGAGVYGYTF.